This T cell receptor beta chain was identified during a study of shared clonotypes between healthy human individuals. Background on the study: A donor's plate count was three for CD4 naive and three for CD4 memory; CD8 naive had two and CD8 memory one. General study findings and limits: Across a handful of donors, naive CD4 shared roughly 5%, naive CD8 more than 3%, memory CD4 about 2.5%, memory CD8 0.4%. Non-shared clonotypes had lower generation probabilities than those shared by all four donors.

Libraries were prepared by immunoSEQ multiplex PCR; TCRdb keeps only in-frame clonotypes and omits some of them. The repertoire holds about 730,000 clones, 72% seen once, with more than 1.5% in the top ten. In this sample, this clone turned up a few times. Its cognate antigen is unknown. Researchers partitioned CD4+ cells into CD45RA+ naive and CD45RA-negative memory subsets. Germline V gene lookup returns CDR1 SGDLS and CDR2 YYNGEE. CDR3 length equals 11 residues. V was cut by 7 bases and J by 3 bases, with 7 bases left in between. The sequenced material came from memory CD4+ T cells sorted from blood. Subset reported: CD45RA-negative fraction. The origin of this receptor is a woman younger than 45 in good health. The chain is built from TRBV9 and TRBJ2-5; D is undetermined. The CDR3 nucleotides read TGTGCCAGCCCCCGAGAAGAGACCCAGTACTTC. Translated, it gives CASPREETQYF.